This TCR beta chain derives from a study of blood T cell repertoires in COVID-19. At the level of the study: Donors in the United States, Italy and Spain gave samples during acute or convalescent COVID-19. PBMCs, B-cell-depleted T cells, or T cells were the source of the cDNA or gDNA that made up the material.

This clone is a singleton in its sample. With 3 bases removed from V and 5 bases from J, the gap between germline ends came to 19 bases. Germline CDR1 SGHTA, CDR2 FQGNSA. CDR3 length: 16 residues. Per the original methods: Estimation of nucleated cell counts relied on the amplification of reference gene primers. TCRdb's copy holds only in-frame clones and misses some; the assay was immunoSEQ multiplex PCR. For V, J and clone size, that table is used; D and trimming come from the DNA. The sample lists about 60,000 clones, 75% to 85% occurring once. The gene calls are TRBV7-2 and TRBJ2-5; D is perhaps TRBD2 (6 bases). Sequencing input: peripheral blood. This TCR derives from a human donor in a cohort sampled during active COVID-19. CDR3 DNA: TGTGCCAGCAGCTTCCGAGGGACTTCGACGGGTGAGACCCAGTACTTC. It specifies CASSFRGTSTGETQYF.